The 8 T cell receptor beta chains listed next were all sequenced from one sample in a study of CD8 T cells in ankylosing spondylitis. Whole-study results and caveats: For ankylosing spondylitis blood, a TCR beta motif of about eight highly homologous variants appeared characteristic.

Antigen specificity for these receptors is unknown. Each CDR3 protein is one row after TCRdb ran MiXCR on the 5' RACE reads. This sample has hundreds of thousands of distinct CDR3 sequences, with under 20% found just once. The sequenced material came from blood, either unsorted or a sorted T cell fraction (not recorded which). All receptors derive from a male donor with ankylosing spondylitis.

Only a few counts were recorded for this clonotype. This chain's CDR3 is CASSYSLGRNEKLFF. The CDR3, as DNA: TGTGCCAGCAGTTACTCTTTAGGACGCAATGAAAAACTGTTTTTT. This sequence joins TRBV6-5 and TRBJ1-4; D is undetermined. Germline CDR1 reads MNHEY; CDR2 reads SVGAGI. This CDR3 is built from 15 residues. Trimming took 0 bases from V and 5 from J, leaving 10 bases between them.

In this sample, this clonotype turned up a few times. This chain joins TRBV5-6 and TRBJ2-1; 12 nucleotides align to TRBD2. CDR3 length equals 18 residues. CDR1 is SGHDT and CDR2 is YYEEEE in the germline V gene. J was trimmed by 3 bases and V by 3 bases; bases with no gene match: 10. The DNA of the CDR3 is TGTGCCAGCAGCTCCAGACGACTAGCGGGAGCCCACTACAATGAGCAGTTCTTC. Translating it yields CASSSRRLAGAHYNEQFF.

As DNA, the CDR3 is TGTGCCATCAGTGAGGGGGGCGGTCAGCCCCAGCATTTT. Its translation is CAISEGGGQPQHF. The chain recombines TRBV10-3 with TRBJ1-5; perhaps TRBD1 as D (6 bases). Trimming cost V 2 bases and J 6 bases, with 8 bases left between them. The germline gives CDR1 ENHRY, CDR2 SYGVKD. The CDR3 contains 13 residues.

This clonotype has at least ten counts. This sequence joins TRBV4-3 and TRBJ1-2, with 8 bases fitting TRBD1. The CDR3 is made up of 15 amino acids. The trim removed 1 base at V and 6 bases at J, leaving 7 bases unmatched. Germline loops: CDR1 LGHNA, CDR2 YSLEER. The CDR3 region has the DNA TGCGCCAGCAGCCAAGGCGCGACAGGGGATAATGGCTACACCTTC. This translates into CASSQGATGDNGYTF.

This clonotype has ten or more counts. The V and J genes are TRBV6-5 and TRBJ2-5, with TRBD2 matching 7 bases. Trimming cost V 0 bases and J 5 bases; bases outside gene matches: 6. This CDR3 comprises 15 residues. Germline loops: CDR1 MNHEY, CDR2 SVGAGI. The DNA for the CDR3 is TGTGCCAGCAGTTACTCCGCGGGAGTTCGGGAGACCCAGTACTTC. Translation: CASSYSAGVRETQYF.

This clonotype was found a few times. CDR3 protein: CASISSDRGRAGEQYF. Here the CDR3 DNA reads TGTGCCAGCATCTCCTCGGACAGGGGGCGGGCAGGGGAGCAGTACTTC. V usage is TRBV28 and J usage is TRBJ2-7, with TRBD1 matching 11 bases. CDR3 length equals 16 residues. Germline trimming cut 7 bases from V and 7 bases from J; bases unmatched to any gene: 15. The germline V gene encodes CDR1 MDHEN and CDR2 SYDVKM.

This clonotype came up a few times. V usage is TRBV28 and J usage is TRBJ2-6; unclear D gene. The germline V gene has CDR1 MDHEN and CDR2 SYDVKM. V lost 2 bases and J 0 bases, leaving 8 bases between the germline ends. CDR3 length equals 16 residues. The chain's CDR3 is CASSLPGNSGANVLTF. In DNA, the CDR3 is TGTGCCAGCAGTTTACCCGGCAACTCTGGGGCCAACGTCCTGACTTTC. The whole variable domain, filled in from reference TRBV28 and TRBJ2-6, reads DVKVTQSSRYLVKRTGEKVFLECVQDMDHENMFWYRQDPGLGLRLIYFSYDVKMKEKGDIPEGYSVSREKKERFSLILESASTNQTSMYLCASSLPGNSGANVLTFGAGSRLTVL.

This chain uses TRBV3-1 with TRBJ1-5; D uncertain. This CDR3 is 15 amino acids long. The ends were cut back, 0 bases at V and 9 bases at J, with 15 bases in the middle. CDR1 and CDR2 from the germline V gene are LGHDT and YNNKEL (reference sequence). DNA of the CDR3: TGTGCCAGCAGCCAAGATGCGAGGCCCCTGGCGCCCCAGCATTTT. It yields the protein CASSQDARPLAPQHF.